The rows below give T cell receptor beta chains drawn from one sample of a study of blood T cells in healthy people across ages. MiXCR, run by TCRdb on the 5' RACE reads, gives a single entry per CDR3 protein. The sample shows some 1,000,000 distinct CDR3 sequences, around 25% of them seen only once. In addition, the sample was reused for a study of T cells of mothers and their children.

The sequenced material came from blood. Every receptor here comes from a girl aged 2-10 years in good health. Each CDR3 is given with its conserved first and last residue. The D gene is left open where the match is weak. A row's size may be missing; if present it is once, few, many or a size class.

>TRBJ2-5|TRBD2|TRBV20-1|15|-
TGCAGTGCTAGAGGGAGACGGACTAGCGAAGAGACCCAGTACTTC
CSARGRRTSEETQYF
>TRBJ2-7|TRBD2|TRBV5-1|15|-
TGCGCCAGCAGCTTAGCCGCGGGGGGCCCTTACGAGCAGTACTTC
CASSLAAGGPYEQYF
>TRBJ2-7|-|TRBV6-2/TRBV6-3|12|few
TGTGCCAGCGAGAACGGCGGGTACGAGCAGTACTTC
CASENGGYEQYF
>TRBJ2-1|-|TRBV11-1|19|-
TGTGCCAGCAGCCCCGAGGATCAGGTCGGGGACTTCAAATACAATGAGCAGTTCTTC
CASSPEDQVGDFKYNEQFF
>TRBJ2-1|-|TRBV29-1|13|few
TGCAGCGTTGTACGGCCCATCTACAATGAGCAGTTCTTC
CSVVRPIYNEQFF
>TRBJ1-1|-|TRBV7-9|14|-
TGTGCCAGCAGCTTACAGGGCTCTTCAACTGAAGCTTTCTTT
CASSLQGSSTEAFF
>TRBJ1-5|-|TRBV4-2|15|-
TGTGCCAGCAGCCAGGGCCGGGACAGCAATCAGCCCCAGCATTTT
CASSQGRDSNQPQHF
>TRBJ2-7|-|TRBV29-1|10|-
TGCAGCGCCGGGTTAAGCGAGCAGTACTTC
CSAGLSEQYF
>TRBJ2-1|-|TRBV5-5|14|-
TGTGCCAGCACGGAGACGCCTTTCTTCCATGAGCAGTTCTTC
CASTETPFFHEQFF
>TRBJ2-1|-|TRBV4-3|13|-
TGCGCCAGCAGAAACACAGGTAGACATGAGCAGTTCTTC
CASRNTGRHEQFF
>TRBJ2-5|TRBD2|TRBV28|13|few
TGTGCCAGCACGGCGGGGGGCGGGGAGACCCAGTACTTC
CASTAGGGETQYF
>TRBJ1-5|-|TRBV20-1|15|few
TGCAGTGCTAGCGACCCGGGGTCTGGCAATCAGCCCCAGCATTTT
CSASDPGSGNQPQHF
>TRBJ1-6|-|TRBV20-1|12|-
TGCAGTGTCGGCGAGGGGAATTCACCCCTCCACTTT
CSVGEGNSPLHF
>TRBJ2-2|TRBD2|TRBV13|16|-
TGTGCCAGCAGTTTGACTAGCGGGACATCGACCGGGGAGCTGTTTTTT
CASSLTSGTSTGELFF
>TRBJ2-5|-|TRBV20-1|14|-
TGCAGTGCCCCCAATCGAGCGGTGGGGGAGACCCAGTACTTC
CSAPNRAVGETQYF
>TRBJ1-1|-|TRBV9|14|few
TGTGCCAGCAGCGTACGGGGGGCAGGTACTGAAGCTTTCTTT
CASSVRGAGTEAFF
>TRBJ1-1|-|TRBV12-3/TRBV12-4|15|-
TGTGCCAGCACCAAAGGGGAATCTCGGAACACTGAAGCTTTCTTT
CASTKGESRNTEAFF
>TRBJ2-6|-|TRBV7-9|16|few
TGTGCCAGCAGGGGATTTGAGGGAACTGGGGCCAACGTCCTGACTTTC
CASRGFEGTGANVLTF
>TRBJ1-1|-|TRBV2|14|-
TGTGCCAGCAATATGAGGGTCGGCGTCACTGAAGCTTTCTTT
CASNMRVGVTEAFF
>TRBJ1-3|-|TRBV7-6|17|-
TGTGCCAGCAGCTTATCCAGACAGCTTCACTCTGGAAACACCATATATTTT
CASSLSRQLHSGNTIYF
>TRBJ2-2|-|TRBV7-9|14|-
TGTGCCAGCAGCTTAGAGTCCAGCGCCGGGGAGCTGTTTTTT
CASSLESSAGELFF
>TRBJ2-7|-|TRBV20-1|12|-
TGCAGTGCAAGGAGGGGGGGCGTCGAGCAGTACTTC
CSARRGGVEQYF
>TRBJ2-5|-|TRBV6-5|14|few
TGTGCCAGCAGTTACTCAAAGTTCCAAGAGACCCAGTACTTC
CASSYSKFQETQYF
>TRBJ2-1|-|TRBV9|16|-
TGTGCCAGCAGCGTAGAAAAGGTCCCGTCCTACAATGAGCAGTTCTTC
CASSVEKVPSYNEQFF
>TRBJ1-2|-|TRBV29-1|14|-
TGCAGCGCCGTTCCGGGGCAGGACCCCTATGGCTACACCTTC
CSAVPGQDPYGYTF
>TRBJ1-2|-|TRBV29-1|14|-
TGCAGCGTTGAAGATCTCGGAGCTAACTATGGCTACACCTTC
CSVEDLGANYGYTF
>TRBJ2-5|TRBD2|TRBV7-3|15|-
TGTGCCAGCAGCTCGGGACTAGCGCCTCAAGAGACCCAGTACTTC
CASSSGLAPQETQYF
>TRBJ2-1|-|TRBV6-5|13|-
TGTGCCAGCGGACGACTTGTTAAGGATGAGCAGTTCTTC
CASGRLVKDEQFF
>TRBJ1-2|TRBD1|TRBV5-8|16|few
TGTGCCAGCAGGTTCCGGGACAGGGAATTCTACTATGGCTACACCTTC
CASRFRDREFYYGYTF
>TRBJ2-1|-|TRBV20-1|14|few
TGCAGTGCTAGAGATAGAAGCAACTACAATGAGCAGTTCTTC
CSARDRSNYNEQFF
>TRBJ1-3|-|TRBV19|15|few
TGTGCCAGTAGTATGACAGGCTACTCTGGAAACACCATATATTTT
CASSMTGYSGNTIYF
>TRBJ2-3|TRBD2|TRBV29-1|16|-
TGCAGCGTTTCCGGCGGACTAGCGGGGAGCACAGATACGCAGTATTTT
CSVSGGLAGSTDTQYF
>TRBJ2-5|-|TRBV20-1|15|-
TGCAGTGCTTCAGTACCGGGACGCCTTTGGCAGACCCAGTACTTC
CSASVPGRLWQTQYF
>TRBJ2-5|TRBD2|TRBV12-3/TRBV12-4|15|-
TGTGCCAGCAGTTTTCCAACGGGGGACTACGAGACCCAGTACTTC
CASSFPTGDYETQYF